These T cell receptor beta chains were read from a single sample in a study of blood T cell repertoires in COVID-19. Assay used: immunoSEQ multiplex PCR; TCRdb lists only in-frame clones, some missing. The sample lists about 310,000 clones, roughly 89% occurring once. Specimen: peripheral blood. All receptors come from a woman between 40 and 55 years old with COVID-19, enrolled during active disease. Both conserved end residues are part of each CDR3. D genes are given only for firm matches. Rows give clone size only sometimes, using once, few, many, or a class for an expanded clone.

>TRBV7-8|TRBJ2-7|TRBD1|-|14
TGTGCCAGCAGCTTTACGGGACAGTCCTACGAGCAGTACTTC
CASSFTGQSYEQYF
>TRBV7-9|TRBJ1-3|-|-|14
TGTGCCAGCAGCCTGCGGGGGGGAGGAAACACCATATATTTT
CASSLRGGGNTIYF
>TRBV4-2|TRBJ2-4|-|-|14
TGTGCCAGCAGCCAAGATCGAAGCCAAAACATTCAGTACTTC
CASSQDRSQNIQYF
>TRBV18|TRBJ1-1|-|-|13
TGTGCCAGCTCTCAACGGGGAAACACTGAAGCTTTCTTT
CASSQRGNTEAFF
>TRBV19|TRBJ2-7|TRBD2|-|14
TGTGCCAGTAGTAGCGGGAGGGGCTCCTACGAGCAGTACTTC
CASSSGRGSYEQYF
>TRBV11-2|TRBJ1-4|-|-|14
TGTGCCAGCAGCCCCACTGGAGCAGATGAAAAACTGTTTTTT
CASSPTGADEKLFF
>TRBV28|TRBJ1-3|-|once|15
TGTGCCAGCAGTTTCGGGGGGTACTCTGGAAACACCATATATTTT
CASSFGGYSGNTIYF
>TRBV7-2|TRBJ1-2|TRBD1|-|14
TGTGCCAGCAGCTCAAAGCCCGGGACAGAAGGCTACACCTTC
CASSSKPGTEGYTF
>TRBV28|TRBJ1-1|-|once|14
TGTGCCAGCAGTCCCCTCCTAAGAGGGACTGAAGCTTTCTTT
CASSPLLRGTEAFF
>TRBV5-4|TRBJ1-4|-|-|16
TGTGCCAGCAGCTTAGGACGGGAGGTGACTAATGAAAAACTGTTTTTT
CASSLGREVTNEKLFF
>TRBV12-3/TRBV12-4|TRBJ1-1|-|-|13
TGTGCCAGCAGTATTTCGAGGAACACTGAAGCTTTCTTT
CASSISRNTEAFF
>TRBV23-1|TRBJ2-7|-|-|13
TGCGCCAGCAGCAAATTACGGGCCTACGAGCAGTACTTC
CASSKLRAYEQYF
>TRBV29-1|TRBJ1-5|-|-|14
TGCAGCGTGCTGTTGTTTGGGCCCAATCAGCCCCAGCATTTT
CSVLLFGPNQPQHF
>TRBV2|TRBJ1-3|TRBD1|once|13
TGTGCCAGCAGCGGACAGGGTGGAAACACCATATATTTT
CASSGQGGNTIYF
>TRBV28|TRBJ2-1|TRBD2|-|17
TGTGCCAGCAGCCACGCCGGGACTAGCGGGAGGGCCGATGAGCAGTTCTTC
CASSHAGTSGRADEQFF
>TRBV18|TRBJ2-5|-|-|14
TGTGCCAGCTCACCTAGCAGTCCCCGGGAGACCCAGTACTTC
CASSPSSPRETQYF
>TRBV11-2|TRBJ2-7|-|-|15
TGTGCCAGCAGTCCCGGGACTTTTCTTTCCTACGAGCAGTACTTC
CASSPGTFLSYEQYF
>TRBV5-5|TRBJ1-2|TRBD1|once|12
TGTGCCAGCAGCTCGGACAGGGTCGGCTACACCTTC
CASSSDRVGYTF
>TRBV10-1|TRBJ1-1|-|-|13
TGCGCCAAACCACGAGTGAGGAACACTGAAGCTTTCTTT
CAKPRVRNTEAFF
>TRBV6-1|TRBJ2-3|TRBD2|-|17
TGTGCCAGCAGTGAAGCGCCTAGCGGGGGGGCGGGAGATACGCAGTATTTT
CASSEAPSGGAGDTQYF
>TRBV6-6|TRBJ2-2|-|-|15
TGTGCCAGCAGTTACCGACCGAGGGTTACCGGGGAGCTGTTTTTT
CASSYRPRVTGELFF
>TRBV27|TRBJ2-3|-|once|13
TGTGCCAGCAGTTTATCTGCGGGAGATACGCAGTATTTT
CASSLSAGDTQYF
>TRBV5-1|TRBJ2-2|-|-|16
TGCGCCAGCAGACATAGGGGGAGGGCCGACACCGGGGAGCTGTTTTTT
CASRHRGRADTGELFF
>TRBV5-1|TRBJ2-1|-|-|14
TGCGCCAGCAGCTTGATCCCCGGGGACAATGAGCAGTTCTTC
CASSLIPGDNEQFF
>TRBV30|TRBJ1-5|TRBD1|-|15
TGTGCCTGGGCAGGGGGACAGAGTAGCAATCAGCCCCAGCATTTT
CAWAGGQSSNQPQHF
>TRBV29-1|TRBJ2-1|-|-|13
TGCAGCGTTGGATTGAGCTCCTACAATGAGCAGTTCTTC
CSVGLSSYNEQFF
>TRBV5-8|TRBJ1-3|-|once|14
TGTGCCAGCAGCCTGGACAGTCTTGGAAACACCATATATTTT
CASSLDSLGNTIYF
>TRBV7-2|TRBJ1-2|-|-|14
TGTGCCAGCAGCTTAGGTCCAGCGAACTATGGCTACACCTTC
CASSLGPANYGYTF
>TRBV14|TRBJ2-2|TRBD1|-|20
TGTGCCAGCAGCCCTCGACTCGGACAGGGGAAAAATTGGAACACCGGGGAGCTGTTTTTT
CASSPRLGQGKNWNTGELFF
>TRBV7-2|TRBJ2-3|-|-|13
TGTGCCAGCAGCTTAGCCTCGTCAGATACGCAGTATTTT
CASSLASSDTQYF
>TRBV6-4|TRBJ2-7|TRBD1|-|15
TGTGCCAGCAGTGACTTTTCCAGACAGGGTGAAGAGCAGTACTTC
CASSDFSRQGEEQYF
>TRBV18|TRBJ2-3|TRBD1|-|15
TGTGCCAGCACCGAATGGGACAGGAACACAGATACGCAGTATTTT
CASTEWDRNTDTQYF
>TRBV19|TRBJ1-2|-|once|13
TGTGCCAGTAGGCCGGACAGCGCCTATGGCTACACCTTC
CASRPDSAYGYTF
>TRBV28|TRBJ1-5|-|few|15
TGTGCCAGTTATCCGGCGGGGGGGCACAATCAGCCCCAGCATTTT
CASYPAGGHNQPQHF
>TRBV7-9|TRBJ2-1|TRBD1|-|15
TGTGCCAGCAGCCCCTTACAGGGGGCCGGGAATGAGCAGTTCTTC
CASSPLQGAGNEQFF
>TRBV1|TRBJ2-3|-|once|17
TGCACCAGCAGCCAAGGACTCTCGGGGAGTGGCACAGATACGCAGTATTTT
CTSSQGLSGSGTDTQYF
>TRBV4-3|TRBJ2-3|TRBD2|-|17
TGCGCCAGCAGCCAAGAATGGGCTAGCGGGGGATCAGATACGCAGTATTTT
CASSQEWASGGSDTQYF
>TRBV25-1|TRBJ2-7|-|-|15
TGTGCCAGCAGGGGCTGGTCTTCTGATGACTACGAGCAGTACTTC
CASRGWSSDDYEQYF